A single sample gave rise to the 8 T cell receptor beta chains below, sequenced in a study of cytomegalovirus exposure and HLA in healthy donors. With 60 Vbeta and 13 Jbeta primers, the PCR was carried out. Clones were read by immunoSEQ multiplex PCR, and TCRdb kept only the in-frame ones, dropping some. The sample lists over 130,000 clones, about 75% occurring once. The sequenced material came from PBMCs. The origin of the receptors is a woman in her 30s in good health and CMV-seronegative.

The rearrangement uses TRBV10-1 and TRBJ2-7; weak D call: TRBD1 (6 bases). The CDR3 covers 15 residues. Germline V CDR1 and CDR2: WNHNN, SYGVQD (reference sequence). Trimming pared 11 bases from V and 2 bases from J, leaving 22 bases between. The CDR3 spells CADPEVAGAAYEQYV. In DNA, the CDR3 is TGCGCCGACCCAGAGGTGGCAGGGGCCGCCTACGAGCAGTACGTC.

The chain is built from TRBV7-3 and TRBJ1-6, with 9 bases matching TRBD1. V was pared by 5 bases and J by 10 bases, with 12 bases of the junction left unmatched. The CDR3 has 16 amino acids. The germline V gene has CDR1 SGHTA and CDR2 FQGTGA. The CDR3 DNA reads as TGTGCCAGCAGCCCCAATGCCGGGACAGGGAAGTCACCCCTCCACTTT. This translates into CASSPNAGTGKSPLHF. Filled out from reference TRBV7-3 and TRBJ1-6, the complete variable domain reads GAGVSQTPSNKVTEKGKYVELRCDPISGHTALYWYRQSLGQGPEFLIYFQGTGAADDSGLPNDRFFAVRPEGSVSTLKIQRTERGDSAVYLCASSPNAGTGKSPLHFGNGTRLTVT.

CDR3: CASSFSGSPPYNEQFF. CDR3 coding DNA: TGTGCCAGCAGCTTCTCCGGGTCCCCACCTTACAATGAGCAGTTCTTC. This chain uses TRBV5-5 with TRBJ2-1; no reliable D call. This CDR3 contains 16 residues. Trimming cost V 2 bases and J 4 bases, with 16 bases left between them. Germline CDR1 and CDR2: SGHKS and YYEKEE (reference sequence).

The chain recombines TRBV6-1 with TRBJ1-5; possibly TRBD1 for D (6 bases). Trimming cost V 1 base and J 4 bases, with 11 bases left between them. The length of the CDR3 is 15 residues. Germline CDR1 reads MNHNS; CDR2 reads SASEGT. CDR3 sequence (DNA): TGTGCCAGCAGTGAAGTGGGTACAGGGAATCAGCCCCAGCATTTT. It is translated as CASSEVGTGNQPQHF.

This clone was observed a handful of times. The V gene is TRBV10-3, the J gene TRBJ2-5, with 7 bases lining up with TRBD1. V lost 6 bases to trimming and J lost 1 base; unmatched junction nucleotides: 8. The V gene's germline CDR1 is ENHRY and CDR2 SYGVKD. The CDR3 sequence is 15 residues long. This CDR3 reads CAISLGTVRQETQYF. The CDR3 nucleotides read TGTGCCATCAGCCTAGGGACAGTTCGCCAAGAGACCCAGTACTTC.

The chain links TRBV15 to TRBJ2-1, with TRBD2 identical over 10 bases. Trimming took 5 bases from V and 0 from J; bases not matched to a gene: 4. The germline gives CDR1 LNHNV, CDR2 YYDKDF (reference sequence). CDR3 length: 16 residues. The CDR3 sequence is CATSYPSGSSYNEQFF. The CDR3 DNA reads TGTGCCACCAGCTACCCTAGCGGGAGCTCCTACAATGAGCAGTTCTTC.

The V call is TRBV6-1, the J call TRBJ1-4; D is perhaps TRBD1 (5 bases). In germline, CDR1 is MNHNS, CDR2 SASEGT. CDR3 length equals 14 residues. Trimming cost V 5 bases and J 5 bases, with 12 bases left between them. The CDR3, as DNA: TGTGCCAGCAGTTTTAATAGGGGAAATGAAAAACTGTTTTTT. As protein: CASSFNRGNEKLFF.

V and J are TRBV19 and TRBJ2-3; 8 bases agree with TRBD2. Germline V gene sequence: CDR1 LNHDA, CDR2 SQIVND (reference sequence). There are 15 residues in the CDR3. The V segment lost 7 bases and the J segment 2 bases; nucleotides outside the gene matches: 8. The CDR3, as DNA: TGTGCCAGTACCGAAAGCGGGGGCCCCACAGATACGCAGTATTTT. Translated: CASTESGGPTDTQYF.